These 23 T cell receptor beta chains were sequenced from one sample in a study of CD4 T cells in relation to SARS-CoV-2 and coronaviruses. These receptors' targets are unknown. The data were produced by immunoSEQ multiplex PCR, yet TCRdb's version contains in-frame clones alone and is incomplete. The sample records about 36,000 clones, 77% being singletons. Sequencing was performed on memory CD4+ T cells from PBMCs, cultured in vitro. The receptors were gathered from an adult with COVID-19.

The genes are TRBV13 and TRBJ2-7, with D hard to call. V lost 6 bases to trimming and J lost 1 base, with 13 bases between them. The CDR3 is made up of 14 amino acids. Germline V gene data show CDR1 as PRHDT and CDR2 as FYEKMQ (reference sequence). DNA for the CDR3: TGTGCCAGCAGGTCGAAAGCGCAGTCCTACGAGCAGTACTTC. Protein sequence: CASRSKAQSYEQYF.

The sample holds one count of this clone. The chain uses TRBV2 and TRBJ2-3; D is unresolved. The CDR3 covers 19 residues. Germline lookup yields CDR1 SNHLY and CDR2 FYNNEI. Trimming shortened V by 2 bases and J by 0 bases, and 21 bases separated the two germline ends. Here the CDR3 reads CASSEFPGQAQISTDTQYF. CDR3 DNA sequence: TGTGCCAGCAGTGAATTCCCTGGTCAGGCCCAGATTAGCACAGATACGCAGTATTTT.

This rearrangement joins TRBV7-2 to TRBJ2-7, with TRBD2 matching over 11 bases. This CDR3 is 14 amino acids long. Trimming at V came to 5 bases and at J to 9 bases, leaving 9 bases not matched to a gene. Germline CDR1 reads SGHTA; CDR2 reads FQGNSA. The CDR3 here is CASSQTSGTGWQYF. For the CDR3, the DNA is TGTGCCAGCAGCCAGACTAGCGGGACGGGTTGGCAGTACTTC.

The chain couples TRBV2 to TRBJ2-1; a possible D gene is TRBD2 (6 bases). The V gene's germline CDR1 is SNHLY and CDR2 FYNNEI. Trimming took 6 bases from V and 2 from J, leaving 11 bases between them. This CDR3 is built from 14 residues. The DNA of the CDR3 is TGTGCCAGCAGCCTCGCGGGACCCTACAATGAGCAGTTCTTC. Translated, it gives CASSLAGPYNEQFF.

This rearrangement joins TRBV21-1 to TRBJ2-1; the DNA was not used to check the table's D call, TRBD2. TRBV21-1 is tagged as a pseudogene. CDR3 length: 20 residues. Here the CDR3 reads CASSSVGTRKNQRNSQGQFF. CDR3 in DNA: TGTGCCAGCAGCAGCGTCGGGACTAGGAAAAACCAACGAAACTCCCAAGGTCAGTTCTTC.

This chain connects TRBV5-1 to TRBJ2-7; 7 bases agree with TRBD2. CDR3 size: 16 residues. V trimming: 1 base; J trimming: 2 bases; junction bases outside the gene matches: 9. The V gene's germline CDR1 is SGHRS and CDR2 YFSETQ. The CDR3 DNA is TGCGCCAGCAGCTTGATTATCGCGGGAGTAACCTACGAGCAGTACTTC. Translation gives CASSLIIAGVTYEQYF.

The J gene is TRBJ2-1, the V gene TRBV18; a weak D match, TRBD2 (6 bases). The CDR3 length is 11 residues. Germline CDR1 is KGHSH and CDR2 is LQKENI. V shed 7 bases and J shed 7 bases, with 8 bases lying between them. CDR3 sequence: CASYGGNEQFF. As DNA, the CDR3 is TGTGCCAGCTACGGAGGGAATGAGCAGTTCTTC.

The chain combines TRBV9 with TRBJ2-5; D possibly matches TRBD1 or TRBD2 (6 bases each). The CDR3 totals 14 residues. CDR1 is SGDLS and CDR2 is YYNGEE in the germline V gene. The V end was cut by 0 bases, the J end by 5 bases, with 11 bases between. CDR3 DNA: TGTGCCAGCAGCGTAGTGGGGGGCGGGGAGACCCAGTACTTC. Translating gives CASSVVGGGETQYF. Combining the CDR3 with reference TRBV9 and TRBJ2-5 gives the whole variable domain DSGVTQTPKHLITATGQRVTLRCSPRSGDLSVYWYQQSLDQGLQFLIQYYNGEERAKGNILERFSAQQFPDLHSELNLSSLELGDSALYFCASSVVGGGETQYFGPGTRLLVL.

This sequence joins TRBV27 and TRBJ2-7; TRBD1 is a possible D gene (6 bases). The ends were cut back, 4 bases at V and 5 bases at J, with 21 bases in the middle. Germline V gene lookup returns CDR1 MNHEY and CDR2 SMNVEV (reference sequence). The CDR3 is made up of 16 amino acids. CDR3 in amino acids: CASSSIGRGGFHEQYF. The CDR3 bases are TGTGCCAGCAGTTCGATAGGAAGAGGGGGTTTCCACGAGCAGTACTTC.

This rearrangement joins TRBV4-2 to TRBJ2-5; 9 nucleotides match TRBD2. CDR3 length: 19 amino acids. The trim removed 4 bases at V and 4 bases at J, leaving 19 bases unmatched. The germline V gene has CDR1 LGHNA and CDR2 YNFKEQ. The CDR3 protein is CASSPRGGGRAGGGETQYF. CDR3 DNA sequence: TGTGCCAGCAGCCCTCGGGGGGGCGGGAGGGCCGGAGGAGGAGAGACCCAGTACTTC.

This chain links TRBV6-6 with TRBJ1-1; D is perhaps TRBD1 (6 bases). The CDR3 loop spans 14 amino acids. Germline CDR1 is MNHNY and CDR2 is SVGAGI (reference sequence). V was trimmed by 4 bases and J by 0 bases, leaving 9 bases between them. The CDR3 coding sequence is TGTGCCAGCAGTTCAGGGACATTGAACACTGAAGCTTTCTTT. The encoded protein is CASSSGTLNTEAFF.

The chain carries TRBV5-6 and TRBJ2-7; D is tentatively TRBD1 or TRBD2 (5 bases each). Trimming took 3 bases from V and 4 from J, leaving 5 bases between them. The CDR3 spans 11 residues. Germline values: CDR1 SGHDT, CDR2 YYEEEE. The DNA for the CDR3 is TGTGCCAGCAGCTGGGGGTACGAGCAGTACTTC. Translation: CASSWGYEQYF.

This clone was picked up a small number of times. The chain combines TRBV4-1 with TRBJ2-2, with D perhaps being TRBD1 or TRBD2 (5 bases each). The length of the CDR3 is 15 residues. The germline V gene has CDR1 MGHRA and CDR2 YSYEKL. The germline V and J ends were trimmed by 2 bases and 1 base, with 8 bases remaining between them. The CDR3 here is CASSQRDRNTGELFF. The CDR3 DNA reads TGCGCCAGCAGCCAAAGGGACCGGAACACCGGGGAGCTGTTTTTT.

The CDR3 loop reads CASSLSEETQYF. Here the CDR3 DNA reads TGTGCCAGCAGTTTATCGGAAGAGACCCAGTACTTC. The chain employs TRBV12-3 or TRBV12-4 and TRBJ2-5; D ambiguous. This CDR3 is 12 amino acids long. Trimming took off 2 bases at V and 3 bases at J, with 4 bases between the two ends.

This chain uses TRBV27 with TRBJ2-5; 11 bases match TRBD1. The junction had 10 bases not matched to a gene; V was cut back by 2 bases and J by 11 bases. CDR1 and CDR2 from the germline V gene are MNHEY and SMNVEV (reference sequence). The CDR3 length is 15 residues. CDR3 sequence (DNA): TGTGCCAGCAGTTTAAATCCTTCTGGACAGGGGGCACAGTACTTC. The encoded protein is CASSLNPSGQGAQYF.

CDR3: CASSLARDAQYF. The CDR3 DNA is TGTGCCAGCAGCTTAGCACGGGATGCGCAGTATTTT. The V and J genes are TRBV11-2 and TRBJ2-3, with a tentative D call TRBD2 (5 bases). The CDR3 extends over 12 amino acids. V dropped 1 base and J dropped 10 bases, with 9 bases sitting between them. CDR1 is SGHAT, CDR2 FQNNGV, per germline.

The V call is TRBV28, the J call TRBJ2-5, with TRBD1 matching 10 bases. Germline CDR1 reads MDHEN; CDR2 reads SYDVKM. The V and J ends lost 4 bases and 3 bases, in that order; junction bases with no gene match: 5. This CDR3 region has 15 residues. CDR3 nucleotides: TGTGCCAGCAGTTCTGCCGGGACAGGGGAAGAGACCCAGTACTTC. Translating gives CASSSAGTGEETQYF.

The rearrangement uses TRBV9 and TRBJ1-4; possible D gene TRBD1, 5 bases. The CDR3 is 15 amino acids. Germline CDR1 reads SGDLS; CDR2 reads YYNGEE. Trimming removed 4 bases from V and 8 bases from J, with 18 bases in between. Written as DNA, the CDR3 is TGTGCCAGCAGCCCCCTGGGGGACCGACACGAAAAACTGTTTTTT. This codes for CASSPLGDRHEKLFF.

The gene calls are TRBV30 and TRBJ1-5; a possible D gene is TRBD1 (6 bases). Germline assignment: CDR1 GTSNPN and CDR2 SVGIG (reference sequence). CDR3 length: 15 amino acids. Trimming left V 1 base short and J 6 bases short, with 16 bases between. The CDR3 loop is CAWSDGRGRSQPQHF. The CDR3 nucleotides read TGTGCCTGGAGTGATGGCAGGGGCAGGAGTCAGCCCCAGCATTTT.

The CDR3 protein is CASSETRGANSPLHF. The CDR3 bases are TGTGCCAGCAGTGAAACGAGGGGAGCGAATTCACCCCTCCACTTT. The chain couples TRBV2 to TRBJ1-6; tentatively, D is TRBD1 (5 bases). Germline V gives CDR1 SNHLY, CDR2 FYNNEI. CDR3 length: 15 residues. Trimming took off 2 bases at V and 7 bases at J, with 12 bases between the two ends.

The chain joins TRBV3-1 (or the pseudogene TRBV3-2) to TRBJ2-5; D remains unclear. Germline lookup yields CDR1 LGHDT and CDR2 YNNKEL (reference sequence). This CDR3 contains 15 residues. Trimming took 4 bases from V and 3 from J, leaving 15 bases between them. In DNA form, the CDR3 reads TGTGCCAGCAGCCCCCGGTCGGCTAGAGAAGAGACCCAGTACTTC. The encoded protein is CASSPRSAREETQYF.

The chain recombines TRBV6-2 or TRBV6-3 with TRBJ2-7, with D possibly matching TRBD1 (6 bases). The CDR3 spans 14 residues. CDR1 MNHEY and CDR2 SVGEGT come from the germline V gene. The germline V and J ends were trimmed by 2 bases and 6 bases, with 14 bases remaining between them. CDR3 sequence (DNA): TGTGCCAGCAGTTACGCAGGGGACCTAGTCGAGCAGTACTTC. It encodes CASSYAGDLVEQYF.

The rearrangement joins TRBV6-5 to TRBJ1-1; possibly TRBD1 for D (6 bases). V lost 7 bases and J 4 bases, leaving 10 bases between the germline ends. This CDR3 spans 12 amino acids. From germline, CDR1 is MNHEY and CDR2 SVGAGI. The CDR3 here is CASKRGSTEAFF. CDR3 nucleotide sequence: TGTGCCAGCAAGAGGGGGAGCACTGAAGCTTTCTTT.